This TCR beta chain comes out of a study of T cell repertoires in cytomegalovirus infection. Study-wide context: Selected CMV epitopes included recently identified HLA-C-restricted ones as well as well-studied HLA-B-restricted ones.

Each CDR3 protein is one row after TCRdb ran MiXCR on the reads. Among roughly 800,000 distinct CDR3 sequences listed, approximately 32% were seen once. V dropped 8 bases and J dropped 4; count of bases not matched to a gene: 10. There are 14 residues in the CDR3. A word on this clonotype: Its target is unknown.

Sequencing used cultured CD8+ T cells from PBMCs, obtained from culture after CMV antigen stimulation. The chain employs TRBV12-3 or TRBV12-4 and TRBJ1-1, with 7 positions matching TRBD1. This receptor was identified in a human donor in good health (CMV status not recorded). Some clones in this sample may be carry-over from other donors' samples. CDR3 in DNA: TGTGCCAGCGGAACGACAGGGCGGGGCACTGAAGCTTTCTTT. Its translation is CASGTTGRGTEAFF.